A single sample gave rise to the 15 T cell receptor beta chains below, sequenced in a study of control samples from healthy donors and cancer patients. Profiling relied on immunoSEQ multiplex PCR, and the TCRdb table lists in-frame clones only, not all of them. The sample records roughly 120,000 clones, 88% being singletons. The sample consisted of PBMCs. The receptors derive from a woman aged 60 to 75 with lung cancer.

J is TRBJ2-5 and V is TRBV14; 8 nucleotides line up with TRBD1. Germline CDR1 reads SGHDN; CDR2 reads FVKESK. The ends lost 4 bases at V and 5 bases at J; junction bases unmatched: 6. The CDR3 is 14 amino acids. The CDR3 is CASSPRQGWETQYF. The CDR3, as DNA: TGTGCCAGCAGCCCTAGACAGGGGTGGGAGACCCAGTACTTC. The full variable domain, in which reference TRBV14 and TRBJ2-5 provide the parts outside the CDR3, is EAGVTQFPSHSVIEKGQTVTLRCDPISGHDNLYWYRRVMGKEIKFLLHFVKESKQDESGMPNNRFLAERTGGTYSTLKVQPAELEDSGVYFCASSPRQGWETQYFGPGTRLLVL.

The chain employs TRBV12-3 or TRBV12-4 and TRBJ2-5; D unclear. The V and J ends lost 2 bases and 5 bases respectively, with 9 bases between them. The CDR3 is 13 residues long. CDR3: CASSLLHEETQYF. The CDR3 coding sequence is TGTGCCAGCAGTTTACTCCATGAGGAGACCCAGTACTTC.

The rearrangement uses TRBV3-1 (or the pseudogene TRBV3-2) and TRBJ1-1; D possibly corresponds to TRBD1 (6 bases). This CDR3 spans 12 amino acids. With 1 base removed from V and 11 bases from J, the gap between germline ends came to 11 bases. Germline CDR1 is LGHDT and CDR2 is YNNKEL (reference sequence). In DNA form, the CDR3 reads TGTGCCAGCAGCCAAGGGGACAACAGGGCTTTCTTT. Residues: CASSQGDNRAFF.

The V and J genes are TRBV19 and TRBJ2-1; 10 bases map to TRBD2. The CDR3 sequence is 15 residues long. Germline trimming cut 8 bases from V and 6 bases from J; bases unmatched to any gene: 10. Germline V CDR1 and CDR2: LNHDA, SQIVND (reference sequence). The CDR3 sequence: CASVRGSGRTNEQFF. The DNA for the CDR3 is TGTGCCAGTGTCCGGGGTAGCGGGAGGACCAATGAGCAGTTCTTC.

The chain combines TRBV19 with TRBJ1-5; possibly TRBD1 for D (5 bases). Germline lookup yields CDR1 LNHDA and CDR2 SQIVND (reference sequence). Between the trimmed V and J ends, which lost 5 bases and 7 bases, there was a span of 12 bases. This CDR3 contains 13 residues. CDR3 protein: CASSGGGVQPQHF. In DNA form, the CDR3 reads TGTGCCAGTAGTGGGGGTGGGGTCCAGCCCCAGCATTTT.

The V gene is TRBV5-8, the J gene TRBJ1-1; a weak D match, TRBD1 (6 bases). Trimming took 5 bases from V and 5 from J, leaving 13 bases between them. Germline CDR1 reads SGHTS; CDR2 reads YDEGEE. This CDR3 contains 13 residues. CDR3 bases: TGTGCCAGCAGGGCCGGGACAATGACTGAAGCTTTCTTT. It specifies CASRAGTMTEAFF.

The chain carries TRBV9 and TRBJ2-3; 7 bases agree with TRBD1. Germline CDR1 is SGDLS and CDR2 is YYNGEE. The CDR3 runs 15 residues. Unmatched junction bases numbered 7, after V lost 4 bases and J lost 2 bases. CDR3 sequence (DNA): TGTGCCAGCAGCTTATGGGACAGAGCCACAGATACGCAGTATTTT. Amino acids: CASSLWDRATDTQYF.

This rearrangement joins TRBV29-1 to TRBJ2-1; 14 bases agree with TRBD2. V lost 7 bases, J lost 2 bases, and 4 bases stayed unmatched. Germline CDR1 is SQVTM and CDR2 is ANQGSEA. This CDR3 contains 15 residues. The CDR3: CSAGGLAGAYNEQFF. The CDR3 DNA is TGCAGCGCTGGGGGACTAGCGGGAGCCTACAATGAGCAGTTCTTC.

V is TRBV5-4 and J is TRBJ1-2; D is possibly TRBD1 (6 bases). This CDR3 comprises 13 residues. Germline V gene sequence: CDR1 SGHNT, CDR2 YYREEE (reference sequence). Trimming took off 2 bases at V and 8 bases at J, with 13 bases between the two ends. The CDR3 loop reads CASSLNREEGYTF. The CDR3 coding sequence is TGTGCCAGCAGCTTAAACAGGGAGGAAGGCTACACCTTC.

This clone was observed a few times. In DNA form, the CDR3 reads TGTGCCAGCAGCTTAGGGACAGGGGGTGGTGGCTACACCTTC. Its translation is CASSLGTGGGGYTF. The rearrangement joins TRBV7-8 to TRBJ1-2; 10 nucleotides match TRBD1. Unmatched junction bases numbered 3, after V lost 1 base and J lost 7 bases. CDR1 and CDR2 from the germline V gene are SGHVS and FQNEAQ. This CDR3 has 14 amino acids.

This clone was observed a single time. The gene calls are TRBV19 and TRBJ2-4; TRBD1 agrees at 7 bases. Germline V lookup: CDR1 LNHDA, CDR2 SQIVND (reference sequence). The CDR3 consists of 17 residues. J gave up 0 bases and V 5 bases, and 10 bases lay outside the gene matches. Here the CDR3 DNA reads TGTGCCAGTAGTTCTCCCGGGACAGAGCTAGCCAAAAACATTCAGTACTTC. This encodes CASSSPGTELAKNIQYF.

V and J are TRBV6-1 and TRBJ1-2; D is uncertain. This CDR3 has 12 residues. Deletions cut 2 bases from V and 5 bases from J, with 6 bases between. Germline loops: CDR1 MNHNS, CDR2 SASEGT. CDR3 coding DNA: TGTGCCAGCAGTGAAATTCAGTATGGCTACACCTTC. Amino acids: CASSEIQYGYTF.

The rearrangement joins TRBV5-1 to TRBJ2-1, with 8 bases fitting TRBD2. Germline V gene data show CDR1 as SGHRS and CDR2 as YFSETQ. This CDR3 contains 17 residues. The V and J ends lost 7 bases and 0 bases, in that order; junction bases with no gene match: 12. The CDR3 sequence is CASVTGGQESSYNEQFF. CDR3 coding DNA: TGCGCCAGCGTCACGGGGGGGCAAGAGAGCTCCTACAATGAGCAGTTCTTC.

The chain's CDR3 is CASRGTAEGYGYTF. The CDR3 DNA sequence: TGTGCCAGCAGAGGGACAGCCGAGGGCTATGGCTACACCTTC. The V and J genes are TRBV7-9 and TRBJ1-2; 7 bases line up with TRBD1. CDR1 SEHNR and CDR2 FQNEAQ come from the germline V gene (reference sequence). This CDR3 comprises 14 residues. V dropped 6 bases and J dropped 4; count of bases not matched to a gene: 8.

This chain uses TRBV10-3 with TRBJ2-1; D is uncertain. Between the trimmed V and J ends, which lost 0 bases and 6 bases, there was a span of 12 bases. CDR1 is ENHRY and CDR2 is SYGVKD in the germline V gene. This CDR3 has 15 amino acids. The CDR3 nucleotides read TGTGCCATCAGTGAGTCGAGCGACACCCGCAATGAGCAGTTCTTC. Its translation is CAISESSDTRNEQFF.